These 2 T cell receptor beta chains originate from one sample sequenced in a study of T-cell reconstitution after alpha-beta-depleted transplantation in children. TCRbeta library preparation incorporated unique molecular identifiers. TCRdb reprocessed the PCR reads with MiXCR, giving one entry per CDR3 protein. Counted here are about 610,000 distinct CDR3 sequences, roughly a quarter occurring once; the ten biggest clones make up 35% to 40%. Sample: PBMCs, taken before TCRalphabeta/CD19-depleted stem cell transplant. Receptor source: a boy under two years old with Wiskott-Aldrich syndrome, due to receive a stem cell transplant.

The chain couples TRBV5-1 to TRBJ1-5; D gene ambiguous. Looked up from germline, CDR1 is SGHRS and CDR2 is YFSETQ. The V end lost 6 bases, the J end lost 1 base, and 14 bases lay between the germline ends. The CDR3 has 15 amino acids. CDR3 sequence reads: CASTFWTPSNQPQHF. The CDR3 DNA is TGCGCCAGCACTTTTTGGACCCCCAGCAATCAGCCCCAGCATTTT.

V usage is TRBV2 and J usage is TRBJ2-1; 10 nucleotides align to TRBD2. CDR1 is SNHLY, CDR2 FYNNEI, per germline. CDR3 size: 16 residues. Losses at the gene ends were 3 bases for V and 8 bases for J; bases not matched to a gene: 10. In DNA, the CDR3 is TGTGCCAGCAGTGACGGGCTAGCGGGAGTCTCCCATGAGCAGTTCTTC. It translates to CASSDGLAGVSHEQFF.